This record covers a single T cell receptor (beta chain). The age range of participants was about 18 to 100 years, with residence in 20 to 25 US areas. This specimen comes from a study of blood T cell repertoires in COVID-19. About the study: PBMCs, B-cell-depleted T cells, or T cells were the source of the cDNA or gDNA that made up the material.

The authors' processing: Amplified reference gene primers provided the basis for estimating nucleated cell counts. Sequencing used immunoSEQ multiplex PCR; TCRdb keeps in-frame clones, though not all of them. The DNA gave D and trimming, while V, J and clone size come from that table. The sample yields nearly 350,000 clones, roughly 87% seen once. The V end lost 10 bases, the J end lost 1 base, and 17 bases lay between the germline ends. CDR1 and CDR2 (germline): MNHEY, SVGAGI. The CDR3 spans 14 residues. Specimen: PBMCs or T cells enriched from blood (not recorded which). The chain uses TRBV6-5 and TRBJ2-7; possible D gene TRBD2, 6 bases. This sequence originates from a young woman who had recovered from COVID-19. The CDR3 DNA reads as TGTGCCACGGGGCGGGACGGAGGATCCTACGAGCAGTACTTC. This translates into CATGRDGGSYEQYF.